This entry describes one T cell receptor (beta chain). In TCRdb, the 5' RACE reads were re-called with MiXCR into one record per CDR3 protein. The data show hundreds of thousands of distinct CDR3 sequences, 21% seen once. Looked up from germline, CDR1 is SGHTA and CDR2 is FQGNSA. CDR3 size: 16 residues. V gave up 1 base and J gave up 2 bases, with 13 bases separating them. The sample is drawn from a study of identical twins. These records were also assigned to another study, of T cells expressing NK-cell markers. This second study says: Source material for TCR beta repertoires consisted of sorted CD3+CD56+NKG2C+, CD3+CD56+NKG2C- and CD3+CD56-NKG2C+ T cells. For several donors, the dominant NKG2C+ clonotypes made up 1.0-7.0% of their CD8+ T cells.

The clonotype was recovered from a woman aged 18 to 35 in good health. The rearrangement uses TRBV7-2 and TRBJ2-3; D unclear. Sequencing used PBMCs. This CDR3 is CASSLVSSAPTDTQYF. The CDR3 coding sequence is TGTGCCAGCAGCTTAGTAAGTTCGGCACCCACAGATACGCAGTATTTT. Variable domain in full (rest from reference TRBV7-2 and TRBJ2-3): GAGVSQSPSNKVTEKGKDVELRCDPISGHTALYWYRQSLGQGLEFLIYFQGNSAPDKSGLPSDRFSAERTGGSVSTLTIQRTQQEDSAVYLCASSLVSSAPTDTQYFGPGTRLTVL.